This TCR beta chain was obtained from a study of blood T cell repertoires in COVID-19. Some clones are missing from TCRdb's copy, which holds only in-frame ones; the method was immunoSEQ multiplex PCR. The repertoire holds some 260,000 clones, with roughly 80% as singletons. Germline V gene lookup returns CDR1 ENHRY and CDR2 SYGVKD. Trimming cost V 3 bases and J 5 bases, with 13 bases left between them. The CDR3 has 14 residues. The origin of this receptor is a man younger than 45 with acute COVID-19. Specimen: PBMCs or T cells enriched from blood (not recorded which). This rearrangement joins TRBV10-3 to TRBJ1-1, with a weak D call TRBD1 (6 bases). The CDR3 loop reads CAISDLRGATEAFF. As DNA, the CDR3 is TGTGCCATCAGTGATCTTCGGGGGGCGACTGAAGCTTTCTTT.